A single sample gave rise to the 14 T cell receptor beta chains below, sequenced in a study of T cells in Graves' hyperthyroidism and ophthalmopathy (dated by TCRdb to between 2018 and 2020). The method was multiplex PCR. The sequencing machine was an Illumina HiSeq 2000. The TCR beta CDR3 regions were amplified from RNA transcripts. The first round of RT-PCR for the TCR CDR3 was performed with the HTBI primer set and the Qiagen OneStep RT-PCR kit. TCRdb's own reprocessing of the public reads used fastp at Q25 and MiXCR and kept productive beta chains. Rows with a matching CDR3 protein are joined into one entry that keeps the most common DNA and genes. Here the sample has 400,000 or so distinct CDR3 sequences; about 14% occur a single time. The ten largest clonotypes hold less than 20% of the sample. Sequencing was done on a sample of blood. The source is a woman aged 30 to 39 with Graves' ophthalmopathy.

This chain joins TRBV6-1 and TRBJ1-1; D is unclear. Germline values: CDR1 MNHNS, CDR2 SASEGT. The length of the CDR3 is 14 residues. V was pared by 8 bases and J by 0 bases, with 13 bases between. CDR3 protein: CASLYAGMNTEAFF. CDR3 DNA sequence: TGTGCCAGCCTGTACGCGGGTATGAACACTGAAGCTTTCTTT.

This clonotype came up many times. The chain links TRBV28 to TRBJ1-1; D remains ambiguous. The CDR3 totals 11 residues. The germline V gene has CDR1 MDHEN and CDR2 SYDVKM. CDR3 amino acids: CEASTTTEAFF. The CDR3 DNA is TGTGAGGCCAGTACCACCACTGAAGCTTTCTTT.

The CDR3 region has the DNA TGTGCCAGCAGCTACGTCGGTGCGGACACCAATCAGCCCCAGCATTTT. It is translated as CASSYVGADTNQPQHF. The gene calls are TRBV5-8 and TRBJ1-5; tentative D call: TRBD1 (5 bases). Per the germline V gene, CDR1 is SGHTS and CDR2 is YDEGEE. Trimming stripped 3 bases from V and 3 bases from J, with 16 bases between. CDR3 length: 16 amino acids.

This clonotype was seen a single time. The chain recombines TRBV2 with TRBJ1-6; 8 bases fit TRBD1. Germline-derived CDR1 and CDR2 are SNHLY and FYNNEI. Unmatched junction bases numbered 7, after V lost 4 bases and J lost 14 bases. The CDR3 is 13 amino acids. Here the CDR3 DNA reads TGTGCCAGCAGTGGGACAGGGTCGGGAGCCCTCCACTTT. Translation: CASSGTGSGALHF.

This clonotype was counted between two and nine times. The gene calls are TRBV7-9 and TRBJ1-3, with D unclear. CDR3 length: 16 amino acids. Germline loops: CDR1 SEHNR, CDR2 FQNEAQ (reference sequence). V was trimmed by 3 bases and J by 0 bases, leaving 12 bases between them. The CDR3 sequence: CASSLPGRHSGNTIYF. The DNA of the CDR3 is TGTGCCAGCAGCTTGCCCGGGCGGCACTCTGGAAACACCATATATTTT.

The genes are TRBV7-6 and TRBJ2-2, with D unclear. V dropped 2 bases and J dropped 8 bases, with 12 bases sitting between them. Germline V gene lookup returns CDR1 SGHVS and CDR2 FNYEAQ. The CDR3 runs to 14 residues. CDR3 DNA sequence: TGTGCCAGCAGCTTAATGGGTACCGGAGGGGAGCTGTTTTTT. It translates to CASSLMGTGGELFF.

This clonotype has just a few counts. V and J are TRBV20-1 and TRBJ1-3, with 7 nucleotides matching TRBD1. The CDR3 runs to 13 residues. Germline V gives CDR1 DFQATT, CDR2 SNEGSKA (reference sequence). V lost 4 bases, J lost 10 bases, and 10 bases stayed unmatched. CDR3 nucleotides: TGCAGTGCTATGCGGCAGGGGGAAACAACCATATATTTT. This sequence encodes CSAMRQGETTIYF.

This clonotype was recorded many times. The gene calls are TRBV11-2 and TRBJ2-1; the D gene is possibly TRBD2 (5 bases). In germline, CDR1 is SGHAT, CDR2 FQNNGV. The V end was cut by 0 bases, the J end by 5 bases, with 17 bases between. The CDR3 is 17 residues long. The CDR3 is CASSLEVVRTPDNEQFF. In nucleotides, the CDR3 is TGTGCCAGCAGCTTAGAGGTCGTTCGGACTCCAGACAATGAGCAGTTCTTC.

This clonotype appeared many times. The CDR3 region has the DNA TGTGCCAGCAGCACTCGGGGGGGGACAGTTTATGGCTACACCTTC. Protein: CASSTRGGTVYGYTF. V and J are TRBV7-2 and TRBJ1-2, with 7 bases matching TRBD1. The CDR3 is 15 residues long. Germline CDR1 is SGHTA and CDR2 is FQGNSA. V lost 5 bases and J lost 5; bases outside the gene matches: 11.

This clonotype was counted many times. This rearrangement joins TRBV12-3 or TRBV12-4 to TRBJ2-3; no reliable D call. Trimming cost V 10 bases and J 4 bases, with 9 bases left between them. This CDR3 comprises 11 residues. The CDR3 loop reads CATSTADTQYF. The CDR3 bases are TGTGCCACCTCGACTGCAGATACGCAGTATTTT.

This clonotype showed up many times. The V and J genes are TRBV11-1 and TRBJ2-5; 15 bases align to TRBD2. The CDR3 is 17 amino acids. Unmatched junction bases numbered 9, after V lost 5 bases and J lost 5 bases. In germline, CDR1 is SGHAT, CDR2 FQDESV (reference sequence). CDR3: CASSARTSGGGQETQYF. In nucleotides, the CDR3 is TGTGCCAGCAGCGCGCGGACTAGCGGGGGGGGTCAGGAGACCCAGTACTTC.

The chain is built from TRBV7-2 and TRBJ1-5; D perhaps matches TRBD1 (6 bases). Germline CDR1 SGHTA, CDR2 FQGNSA. V lost 5 bases and J lost 4, with 15 bases in between. The CDR3 runs to 15 residues. DNA of the CDR3: TGTGCCAGCAGCCCCTCCTGGGGGCCGAATCAGCCCCAGCATTTT. Its protein is CASSPSWGPNQPQHF.

With regard to this clonotype: This could be a read error, since a much larger clone is one nucleotide away. The V and J genes are TRBV20-1 and TRBJ2-7, with 10 positions matching TRBD1. The germline V gene encodes CDR1 DFQATT and CDR2 SNEGSKA (reference sequence). This CDR3 has 15 amino acids. Trimming cost V 8 bases and J 6 bases; bases outside gene matches: 16. The CDR3 DNA reads TGCAGTACAGAGGGATCCGGCGACAGGGGGCGCGAGCAGTACTTC. As protein: CSTEGSGDRGREQYF.

Only a few counts were recorded for this clonotype. The V call is TRBV2, the J call TRBJ2-3, with D possibly being TRBD1 or TRBD2 (6 bases each). CDR1 and CDR2 (germline): SNHLY, FYNNEI. The V end was cut by 5 bases, the J end by 2 bases, with 20 bases between. The CDR3 covers 17 residues. The CDR3 is CASSFPIPGADTDTQYF. The CDR3 DNA reads as TGTGCCAGCAGTTTTCCGATACCGGGGGCCGACACAGATACGCAGTATTTT.